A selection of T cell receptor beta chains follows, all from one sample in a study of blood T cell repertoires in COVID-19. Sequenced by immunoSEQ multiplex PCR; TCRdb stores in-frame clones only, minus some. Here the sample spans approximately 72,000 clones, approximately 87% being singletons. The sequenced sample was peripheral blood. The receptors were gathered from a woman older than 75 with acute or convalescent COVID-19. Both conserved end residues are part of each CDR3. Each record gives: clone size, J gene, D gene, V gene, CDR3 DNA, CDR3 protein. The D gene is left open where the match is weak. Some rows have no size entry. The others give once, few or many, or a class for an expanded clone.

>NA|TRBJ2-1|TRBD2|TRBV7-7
TGTGCCAGCAGCTGGGGGAGGACTAGCGGGAACAATGAGCAGTTCTTC
CASSWGRTSGNNEQFF
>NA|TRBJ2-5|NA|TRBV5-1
TGCGCCAGCAGCCGAGACAGTGAACAAGAGACCCAGTACTTC
CASSRDSEQETQYF
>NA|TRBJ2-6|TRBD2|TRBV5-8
TGTGCCAGCACTGCCCTGACTAGCGGGAGGGCTGGGGCCAACGTCCTGACTTTC
CASTALTSGRAGANVLTF
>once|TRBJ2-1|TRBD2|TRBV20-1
TGCAGTGCTAGTAGTAGCGGGAGGAGGGATGAGCAGTTCTTC
CSASSSGRRDEQFF
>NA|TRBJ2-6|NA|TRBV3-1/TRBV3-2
TGTGCCAGCAGCGCTAGTGGGTCTGGGGCCAACGTCCTGACTTTC
CASSASGSGANVLTF
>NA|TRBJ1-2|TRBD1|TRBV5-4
TGTGCCAGCAGCCAACCGACAGGGCTTAACTATGGCTACACCTTC
CASSQPTGLNYGYTF
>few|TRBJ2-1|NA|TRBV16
TGTGCCAGCAGCCGAGGACAGGCGGGGATGGGGAATGAGCAGTTCTTC
CASSRGQAGMGNEQFF
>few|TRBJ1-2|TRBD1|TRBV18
TGTGCCAGCTCACCATTACCGGGACAGGGTTTTATCTCTGGCTACACCTTC
CASSPLPGQGFISGYTF
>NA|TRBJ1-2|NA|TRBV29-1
TGCAGCGTTGATAGGTGGGGGGATGGCTACACCTTC
CSVDRWGDGYTF
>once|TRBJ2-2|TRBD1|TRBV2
TGTGCCAGCAGTAACGGACAGGGGAACACCGGGGAGCTGTTTTTT
CASSNGQGNTGELFF
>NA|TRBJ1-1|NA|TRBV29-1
TGCAGCGTTCTAGGGGTAGGGAACACTGAAGCTTTCTTT
CSVLGVGNTEAFF
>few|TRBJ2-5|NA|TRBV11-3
TGTGCCAGCAGCTCTGACAGGTCAGAGACCCAGTACTTC
CASSSDRSETQYF
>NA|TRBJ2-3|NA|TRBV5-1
TGCGCCAGCAGCTTGCCCTTGAACCAAGGGGCAGATACGCAGTATTTT
CASSLPLNQGADTQYF
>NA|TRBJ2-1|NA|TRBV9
TGTGCCAGCAGCCCCCAGGGTATGTCCTACAATGAGCAGTTCTTC
CASSPQGMSYNEQFF
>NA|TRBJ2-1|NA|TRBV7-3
TGTGCCAGCAGCTTATACCGGGGCTCCTACAATGAGCAGTTCTTC
CASSLYRGSYNEQFF
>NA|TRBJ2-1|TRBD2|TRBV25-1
TGTGCCAGCATTCGCATTCCGGGACTAGCCTCCAATGAGCAGTTCTTC
CASIRIPGLASNEQFF
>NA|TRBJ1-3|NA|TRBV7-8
TGTGCCAGCAGCTTAGAGTCGTACAGCTCTGGAAACACCATATATTTT
CASSLESYSSGNTIYF
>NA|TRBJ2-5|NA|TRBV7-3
TGTGCCAGCAGCCTCCGGAGGGGCGCCCAAGAGACCCAGTACTTC
CASSLRRGAQETQYF
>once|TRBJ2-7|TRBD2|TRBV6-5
TGTGCCAGCAGTAGCCCGGGGCTAGCGGGAGATGAGCAGTACTTC
CASSSPGLAGDEQYF
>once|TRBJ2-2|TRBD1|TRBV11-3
TGTGCCAGCAGCTGGACAGGGGGCACCGGGGAGCTGTTTTTT
CASSWTGGTGELFF
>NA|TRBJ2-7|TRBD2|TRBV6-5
TGTGCCAGCAAGCTAACTAGCGGGGTTTACGAGCAGTACTTC
CASKLTSGVYEQYF
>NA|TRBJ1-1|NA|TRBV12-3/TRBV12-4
TGTGCCAGCAGTGTGGGGCTCAGGGGAGAAGCTTTCTTT
CASSVGLRGEAFF
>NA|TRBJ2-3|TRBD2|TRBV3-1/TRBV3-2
TGTGCCAGCAGCCCCAGAGGTAGCGGGGGGTATAGAGATACGCAGTATTTT
CASSPRGSGGYRDTQYF
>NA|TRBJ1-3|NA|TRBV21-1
TGTGCCAGCAGCAAACCGCGGTGGGGAGGGGGACGAGGAAACACCATATATTTT
CASSKPRWGGGRGNTIYF
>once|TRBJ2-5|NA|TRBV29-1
TGCAGCGTTGGAAGGGAGGAGACCCAGTACTTC
CSVGREETQYF
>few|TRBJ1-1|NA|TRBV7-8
TGTGCCAGCAGCTTAGTGGGAGGTGGAAACACTGAAGCTTTCTTT
CASSLVGGGNTEAFF